The 9 T cell receptor beta chains reported below all come from one sample, sequenced in a study of T cells in women clearing cervical HPV infection. The assay was immunoSEQ multiplex PCR, and TCRdb's table has in-frame clones only and misses some. The sample table sets out approximately 16,000 clones. The sequencing input was blood buffy coat. The receptors come from a woman aged 18 to 75 with a cervical HPV16 infection that either progressed to CIN3+ or cleared (not recorded which).

The CDR3 bases that were read are TGTGCCAGTAGTCTGGGACTAGCGGGAGGAACACTTAGCACAGATACG. Encoded protein: CASSLGLAGGTLSTDT. The complete CDR3 reads CASSLGLAGGTLSTDTQYF. The chain combines TRBV19 with TRBJ2-3; 15 nucleotides agree with TRBD2. The read gets to within 3 residues of the CDR3 end, and the germline J gene fills in the rest. The CDR3 loop spans 19 amino acids. After removal of 5 bases from V and 0 bases from J, the junction contained 9 bases not matched to a gene. Germline-derived CDR1 and CDR2 are LNHDA and SQIVND (reference sequence).

In regard to this clone: Read sequence stops 3 residues before the CDR3 end, and the germline J gene provides the missing end. The V call is TRBV6-1, the J call TRBJ2-7; D gene unclear. V lost 3 bases and J 1 base, leaving 13 bases between the germline ends. Germline loops: CDR1 MNHNS, CDR2 SASEGT. There are 15 residues in the CDR3. The CDR3 sequence is CASSEVSTLSYEQYF. CDR3 bases read: TGTGCCAGCAGTGAGGTGTCAACATTATCCTACGAG.

Details on this clone: From the germline J gene comes the end of the CDR3, since the read stops 3 residues before it. The chain has TRBV9 and TRBJ2-1; 10 nucleotides line up with TRBD2. With 4 bases clipped from V and 4 bases from J, the junction kept 8 bases outside the gene matches. This CDR3 region has 16 residues. Germline loops: CDR1 SGDLS, CDR2 YYNGEE. The CDR3 spells CASSYTGTSEYNEQFF. CDR3 DNA (partial): TGTGCCAGCAGCTACACCGGGACTAGCGAGTACAATGAG.

Of note for this clone: The read terminates 3 residues ahead of where the CDR3 ends, so the germline J gene completes it. The chain carries TRBV19 and TRBJ1-5; 7 nucleotides align to TRBD1. The CDR3 has 15 residues. CDR1 LNHDA and CDR2 SQIVND come from the germline V gene (reference sequence). V gave up 7 bases and J gave up 7 bases; unmatched junction bases: 13. CDR3 DNA, as far as it was read: TGTGCCAGTACCAACAGGAGGGGGCTGCAGCAGCCC. The encoded protein is CASTNRRGLQQP. The full CDR3 protein is CASTNRRGLQQPQHF.

To note about this clone: Read coverage stops 3 residues before the CDR3 terminus; the germline J gene supplies the remainder. The chain joins TRBV5-1 to TRBJ1-4; the D is unclear. With 2 bases removed from V and 3 bases from J, the gap between germline ends came to 8 bases. The germline gives CDR1 SGHRS, CDR2 YFSETQ. CDR3 length: 14 amino acids. CDR3 bases read: TGCGCCAGCAGCTTTCAAGGGCCTAATGAAAAA. Amino acid sequence: CASSFQGPNEK. In full, the CDR3 is CASSFQGPNEKLFF.

This chain's CDR3 is CASSETENTEAFF. The covered CDR3 bases are TGTGCCAGTAGCGAGACAGAGAACACTGAA. The V call is TRBV19, the J call TRBJ1-1; a possible D gene is TRBD1 (5 bases). From the germline J gene comes the end of the CDR3, since the read stops 3 residues before it. Between the trimmed V and J ends, which lost 6 bases and 1 base, there was a span of 9 bases. The germline V gene has CDR1 LNHDA and CDR2 SQIVND (reference sequence). CDR3 length: 13 residues.

Worth noting for this clone: The CDR3 end lies 3 residues beyond the end of the read and is filled in from the germline J gene. The chain links TRBV29-1 to TRBJ2-6; perhaps TRBD1 as D (5 bases). This CDR3 region has 18 residues. Trimming removed 3 bases at V and 0 bases at J, with 18 bases between. Germline values: CDR1 SQVTM, CDR2 ANQGSEA. The covered CDR3 bases are TGCAGCGTTGAGCAGCCAGGGAAGACCAGCTCTGGGGCCAACGTC. It encodes CSVEQPGKTSSGANV. The whole CDR3 region reads CSVEQPGKTSSGANVLTF.

Comments on this clone: The read gets to within 3 residues of the CDR3 end, and the germline J gene fills in the rest. This chain links TRBV7-2 with TRBJ1-2, with 12 bases identical to TRBD1. The CDR3 has 15 residues. Germline CDR1 is SGHTA and CDR2 is FQGNSA. The sequenced CDR3 bases are TGTGCCAGCAGCCTGGGACAGGGGGCCCACAATGAC. It is translated as CASSLGQGAHND. Given in full, the CDR3 is CASSLGQGAHNDYTF.

A remark on this clone: The read ends 3 residues before the CDR3 terminus; that terminus is restored from the germline J gene. The J gene is TRBJ2-1, the V gene TRBV12-3 or TRBV12-4; D perhaps matches TRBD2 (6 bases). The V end was cut by 3 bases, the J end by 9 bases, with 15 bases between. CDR3 size: 14 residues. The CDR3 is CASSLSGLGGEQFF. The part of the CDR3 DNA that was read is TGTGCCAGCAGTTTGTCAGGATTGGGGGGTGAG.